The present TCR beta chain was sequenced within a study of beta chain features in type 1 diabetes. The collection from each donor was one heparinised blood draw averaging roughly 100 mL. CD45RO/CCR7/CD25/CD127/CD95/CD27 separated CD4+ naive, central memory, regulatory and stem cell-like memory cells by sorting. On this clone: Its target is unknown.

Sequenced material consisted of expressed TCRB transcripts (all of the isolated RNA was reverse transcribed). TCRdb's table, derived via immunoSEQ multiplex PCR, lists solely in-frame clones and lacks some. The repertoire consists of 500,000 to 800,000 clones, with roughly an eighth occurring once and the leading ten covering roughly 0.11%. The study's findings and limits: More deletions and fewer insertions at VDJ junctions were found in patients with type 1 diabetes. Researchers report that Type 1 diabetes patients had moderately but significantly shorter TCRB CDR3s across all four CD4+ subsets.

The origin of this receptor is a young man with type 1 diabetes. Specimen: naive CD4+ T cells from blood.

The CDR3 spells CASSPASSGGYTF. The CDR3 DNA sequence: TGTGCCAGCTCACCGGCATCCTCGGGTGGCTACACCTTC. V usage is TRBV18 and J usage is TRBJ1-2; D gene uncertain. This CDR3 is built from 13 residues. CDR1 and CDR2 (germline): KGHSH, LQKENI. Deletions cut 3 bases from V and 7 bases from J, with 12 bases between.